This passage covers 17 T cell receptor beta chains from one sample sequenced in a study of regulatory T cells in long-lasting Graves disease. Both iRepertoire HTBI primers and Arm-PCR of CDR3 regions were used to build the TCR beta libraries. MiXCR was run by TCRdb on the multiplex PCR reads, yielding one entry per CDR3 protein. The sample records a few hundred thousand distinct CDR3 sequences, roughly 18% being singletons. As for time point: newly diagnosed GD, antithyroid drugs for less than 3 months. Construction of the TCR library relied on RNA isolated from PBMCs. The data also belong to a second study, concerning T cells in Graves' hyperthyroidism and ophthalmopathy.

Specimen: peripheral blood mononuclear cells (PBMCs), collected at new diagnosis, from a patient treated with antithyroid drugs. Every receptor here comes from a woman in her thirties with Graves disease.

This clonotype was recorded a few times. This clone may be a read error of a much larger clone one base away. The chain is built from TRBV5-1 and TRBJ2-1, with 10 bases that match TRBD1. The germline CDR1 and CDR2 sequences are SGHRS and YFSETQ. This CDR3 is built from 18 residues. The ends lost 0 bases at V and 8 bases at J; junction bases unmatched: 14. CDR3 in amino acids: CASSLEEYGTGEDDEQFF. The CDR3 nucleotides read TGCGCCAGCAGCTTGGAGGAGTATGGGACAGGGGAAGACGATGAGCAGTTCTTC. Full variable domain (outside the CDR3, taken from reference TRBV5-1 and TRBJ2-1): KAGVTQTPRYLIKTRGQQVTLSCSPISGHRSVSWYQQTPGQGLQFLFEYFSETQRNKGNFPGRFSGRQFSNSRSEMNVSTLELGDSALYLCASSLEEYGTGEDDEQFFGPGTRLTVL.

Regarding this clonotype: Since a much larger clone is just one base distant, this may be a read error. The chain links TRBV11-1 to TRBJ2-7, with D perhaps TRBD1 (6 bases). This CDR3 is built from 12 residues. The V end lost 5 bases, the J end lost 5 bases, and 10 bases lay between the germline ends. Germline loops: CDR1 SGHAT, CDR2 FQDESV (reference sequence). CDR3 residues: CASSAGQNEQYF. The CDR3 DNA follows: TGTGCCAGCAGCGCAGGACAGAACGAGCAGTACTTC.

Comment on this clonotype: This may be a read error, as it is one base from a much larger clone. The chain recombines TRBV14 with TRBJ2-5; weak D call: TRBD2 (5 bases). The CDR3 contains 13 residues. Germline values: CDR1 SGHDN, CDR2 FVKESK. CDR3 DNA: TGTGCCAGCGGCCAACCTGCGGGAGAGACCCAGTACTTC. Its translation: CASGQPAGETQYF.

This clonotype was recorded at least ten times. The rearrangement uses TRBV20-1 and TRBJ1-4; 7 bases map to TRBD1. The ends lost 0 bases at V and 7 bases at J; junction bases unmatched: 8. CDR3 length: 15 amino acids. Germline lookup yields CDR1 DFQATT and CDR2 SNEGSKA (reference sequence). In DNA form, the CDR3 reads TGCAGTGCTAGAGATCAAAGACAGGGACGTGAAAAACTGTTTTTT. This sequence encodes CSARDQRQGREKLFF.

The J gene is TRBJ2-5, the V gene TRBV5-1; the D gene is possibly TRBD2 (6 bases). Trimming removed 4 bases from V and 4 bases from J, with 17 bases in between. CDR3 length: 15 amino acids. Germline V gene sequence: CDR1 SGHRS, CDR2 YFSETQ. CDR3 region: CASSASRGRRETQYF. In DNA form, the CDR3 reads TGCGCCAGCAGCGCGTCCCGGGGGAGAAGAGAGACCCAGTACTTC.

The table lists this clonotype with many counts. J is TRBJ2-1 and V is TRBV7-8, with 15 bases identical to TRBD2. J gave up 4 bases and V 7 bases, and 11 bases lay outside the gene matches. Germline CDR1 is SGHVS and CDR2 is FQNEAQ. The CDR3 has 18 residues. The CDR3 region has the DNA TGTGCCAGCACCCCCTGGACTAGCGGGGGGGCTGGATACAATGAGCAGTTCTTC. Its protein is CASTPWTSGGAGYNEQFF.

The table lists this clonotype with a few counts. The CDR3: CASSTGGWGGQPQHF. CDR3 nucleotide sequence: TGTGCCAGTAGTACAGGGGGTTGGGGGGGTCAGCCCCAGCATTTT. The chain employs TRBV19 and TRBJ1-5; 7 positions agree with TRBD1. Trimming took 4 bases from V and 6 from J; bases not matched to a gene: 9. This CDR3 contains 15 residues. Germline CDR1 and CDR2: LNHDA and SQIVND (reference sequence).

This rearrangement joins TRBV6-5 to TRBJ1-2, with 8 positions matching TRBD1. Germline V gene sequence: CDR1 MNHEY, CDR2 SVGAGI. The CDR3 is 17 amino acids. J was trimmed by 0 bases and V by 0 bases; bases with no gene match: 6. The CDR3 region is CASSYSNPRGPNYGYTF. The CDR3 nucleotides read TGTGCCAGCAGTTACTCGAACCCCAGGGGGCCTAACTATGGCTACACCTTC.

In its sample, this clonotype was seen many times. V is TRBV7-2 and J is TRBJ2-5; the D is unclear. Trimming removed 5 bases at V and 5 bases at J, with 12 bases between. The germline V gene has CDR1 SGHTA and CDR2 FQGNSA. This CDR3 is built from 13 residues. CDR3: CASSVVLRETQYF. DNA of the CDR3: TGTGCCAGCAGCGTAGTTTTGAGGGAGACCCAGTACTTC.

Comments on this clonotype: A read error likely explains this, since a far larger clone differs by one base. The gene calls are TRBV6-1 and TRBJ2-5, with D perhaps given as TRBD1 or TRBD2 (5 bases each). The CDR3 has 15 residues. From germline, CDR1 is MNHNS and CDR2 SASEGT. The CDR3 loop is CASSEFPGLGETQCF. In DNA, the CDR3 is TGTGCCAGCAGTGAATTCCCAGGGCTGGGGGAGACCCAGTGCTTC.

The rearrangement joins TRBV19 to TRBJ2-2; 7 positions match TRBD1. The V segment lost 8 bases and the J segment 5 bases; nucleotides outside the gene matches: 8. The V gene's germline CDR1 is LNHDA and CDR2 SQIVND (reference sequence). The CDR3 length is 14 residues. The CDR3 spells CASGDSWGTGELFF. Here the CDR3 DNA reads TGTGCCAGTGGGGACAGTTGGGGAACCGGGGAGCTGTTTTTT.

This clonotype was counted between two and nine times. The gene calls are TRBV11-3 and TRBJ2-5; 9 bases are a match to TRBD2. Germline CDR1 is SGHNT and CDR2 is YENEEA. V shed 3 bases, J shed 4 bases, and the junction held 6 bases outside the gene matches. The length of the CDR3 is 15 residues. CDR3 bases: TGTGCCAGCAGCTTTGGCGGGGGGGCCAGAGAGACCCAGTACTTC. Amino acids: CASSFGGGARETQYF.

In this sample, this clonotype turned up many times. The chain uses TRBV2 and TRBJ1-1, with 8 nucleotides matching TRBD1. The V gene's germline CDR1 is SNHLY and CDR2 FYNNEI. V lost 4 bases and J lost 5; bases outside the gene matches: 3. There are 13 residues in the CDR3. CDR3: CASSGDRGTEAFF. CDR3 bases: TGTGCCAGCAGTGGAGACAGGGGAACTGAAGCTTTCTTT.

The table lists this clonotype with many counts. This sequence joins TRBV5-5 and TRBJ1-3; no clear D. Looked up from germline, CDR1 is SGHKS and CDR2 is YYEKEE (reference sequence). Trimming shortened V by 1 base and J by 6 bases, and 8 bases separated the two germline ends. The CDR3 extends over 13 amino acids. CDR3 sequence (DNA): TGTGCCAGCAGCTTGTCTGCGGAAAACACCATATATTTT. Encoded protein: CASSLSAENTIYF.

This clonotype was found many times. This chain uses TRBV18 with TRBJ1-4; D not resolved. V lost 1 base and J lost 3, with 6 bases in between. CDR3 size: 14 residues. Germline CDR1 KGHSH, CDR2 LQKENI. The CDR3 sequence: CASSPQVANEKLFF. The CDR3 DNA reads as TGTGCCAGCTCACCACAGGTCGCTAATGAAAAACTGTTTTTT.

This clonotype was counted at least ten times. The CDR3 loop reads CASSQGGVLYGYTF. CDR3 bases: TGTGCCAGCAGCCAAGGCGGAGTTCTTTATGGCTACACCTTC. The chain links TRBV3-1 to TRBJ1-2; no firm D call. Per germline, CDR1 LGHDT and CDR2 YNNKEL (reference sequence). The V end was cut by 1 base, the J end by 5 bases, with 11 bases between. The CDR3 has 14 amino acids.

This clonotype was observed at least ten times. V is TRBV5-1 and J is TRBJ1-1, with D hard to call. Germline values: CDR1 SGHRS, CDR2 YFSETQ. The CDR3 length is 12 residues. V was trimmed by 7 bases and J by 5 bases, leaving 12 bases between them. The DNA for the CDR3 is TGCGCCAGCTCAGCCCCGGGAACTGAAGCTTTCTTT. Encoded protein: CASSAPGTEAFF.